One and the same sample provided the 32 T cell receptor beta chains below, sequenced in a study of blood T cell repertoires in COVID-19. TCRdb's table, derived via immunoSEQ multiplex PCR, lists solely in-frame clones and lacks some. The sample records under 250,000 clones, 80% to 90% being singletons. Sequencing was done on a sample of peripheral blood. The receptors shown here come from a human donor in a cohort sampled during active COVID-19.

This chain connects TRBV4-1 to TRBJ1-1; D may be TRBD1 (6 bases). Trimming took 1 base from V and 1 from J, leaving 10 bases between them. Germline V gene lookup returns CDR1 MGHRA and CDR2 YSYEKL. There are 15 residues in the CDR3. DNA for the CDR3: TGCGCCAGCAGCCAAGTAGGACAGAAGAACACTGAAGCTTTCTTT. It specifies CASSQVGQKNTEAFF.

The chain recombines TRBV7-9 with TRBJ1-3; unclear D gene. Trimming removed 1 base at V and 0 bases at J, with 7 bases between. This CDR3 contains 15 residues. Germline loops: CDR1 SEHNR, CDR2 FQNEAQ (reference sequence). CDR3 residues: CASSLVTDSGNTIYF. The CDR3 region has the DNA TGTGCCAGCAGCTTAGTAACAGACTCTGGAAACACCATATATTTT.

The rearrangement uses TRBV7-2 and TRBJ2-3, with D possibly TRBD1 on 6 matching bases. Per germline, CDR1 SGHTA and CDR2 FQGNSA. The V gene lost 5 bases and the J gene lost 4 bases, with 16 bases spanning the gap. The CDR3 has 15 residues. DNA for the CDR3: TGTGCCAGCAGCACGAGGATCCAGGGGCCAGATACGCAGTATTTT. This translates into CASSTRIQGPDTQYF.

This CDR3 reads CASSRTGGRSPLHF. The CDR3, as DNA: TGTGCCAGCAGCCGGACAGGGGGCCGATCACCCCTCCACTTT. The chain uses TRBV6-2 or TRBV6-3 and TRBJ1-6, with TRBD1 identical over 11 bases. Per germline, CDR1 MNHEY and CDR2 SVGEGT. This CDR3 has 14 amino acids. V was pared by 6 bases and J by 10 bases, with 5 bases of the junction left unmatched.

This clone was picked up one time. This rearrangement joins TRBV5-1 to TRBJ2-3, with TRBD1 as a possible D gene (5 bases). From germline, CDR1 is SGHRS and CDR2 YFSETQ. With 4 bases removed from V and 2 bases from J, the gap between germline ends came to 11 bases. The CDR3 covers 14 residues. The CDR3 reads CASSGAQVTDTQYF. CDR3 bases: TGCGCCAGCAGCGGGGCCCAGGTCACAGATACGCAGTATTTT. The whole variable domain, remainder taken from reference TRBV5-1 and TRBJ2-3, is KAGVTQTPRYLIKTRGQQVTLSCSPISGHRSVSWYQQTPGQGLQFLFEYFSETQRNKGNFPGRFSGRQFSNSRSEMNVSTLELGDSALYLCASSGAQVTDTQYFGPGTRLTVL.

CDR3 sequence: CASSLGVYYEQYF. In DNA form, the CDR3 reads TGTGCCAGCAGCTTGGGCGTCTACTACGAGCAGTACTTC. The J gene is TRBJ2-7, the V gene TRBV5-6; D gene ambiguous. In germline, CDR1 is SGHDT, CDR2 YYEEEE. The CDR3 runs to 13 residues. Trimming stripped 0 bases from V and 3 bases from J, with 7 bases between. Full variable domain (outside the CDR3, taken from reference TRBV5-6 and TRBJ2-7): DAGVTQSPTHLIKTRGQQVTLRCSPKSGHDTVSWYQQALGQGPQFIFQYYEEEERQRGNFPDRFSGHQFPNYSSELNVNALLLGDSALYLCASSLGVYYEQYFGPGTRLTVT.

The V and J genes are TRBV28 and TRBJ2-7; TRBD1 matches 9 bases. V lost 5 bases and J lost 6; bases outside the gene matches: 11. CDR1 is MDHEN and CDR2 is SYDVKM in the germline V gene. This CDR3 is built from 15 residues. The CDR3 sequence: CASSAWDRELGEQYF. CDR3 DNA: TGTGCCAGCAGTGCCTGGGACAGGGAATTGGGCGAGCAGTACTTC. Looking up the rest from reference TRBV28 and TRBJ2-7 gives the full variable domain: DVKVTQSSRYLVKRTGEKVFLECVQDMDHENMFWYRQDPGLGLRLIYFSYDVKMKEKGDIPEGYSVSREKKERFSLILESASTNQTSMYLCASSAWDRELGEQYFGPGTRLTVT.

This clone was observed a single time. The rearrangement links TRBV7-2 to TRBJ2-1; 13 bases match TRBD2. Germline V CDR1 and CDR2: SGHTA, FQGNSA. The trim removed 5 bases at V and 0 bases at J, leaving 7 bases unmatched. The CDR3 is 18 residues long. The chain's CDR3 is CASSHRTSGSDSYNEQFF. In DNA, the CDR3 is TGTGCCAGCAGCCATCGGACTAGCGGGAGCGACTCCTACAATGAGCAGTTCTTC.

The chain uses TRBV10-3 and TRBJ2-1, with 7 bases aligning to TRBD2. Germline CDR1 is ENHRY and CDR2 is SYGVKD. The CDR3 has 17 amino acids. V was clipped by 1 base and J by 3 bases; unmatched bases: 9. The CDR3 coding sequence is TGTGCCATCAGTGAGTTAACAGCGGGAAGTTTCTACAATGAGCAGTTCTTC. Amino acid sequence: CAISELTAGSFYNEQFF.

The rearrangement uses TRBV5-1 and TRBJ2-1; D not resolved. CDR1 and CDR2 from the germline V gene are SGHRS and YFSETQ. CDR3 size: 16 residues. With 2 bases removed from V and 3 bases from J, the gap between germline ends came to 15 bases. This chain's CDR3 is CASSLVLATDYNEQFF. The CDR3 coding sequence is TGCGCCAGCAGCTTAGTCCTGGCCACCGACTACAATGAGCAGTTCTTC.

The V call is TRBV5-4, the J call TRBJ1-6; 8 positions agree with TRBD1. From germline, CDR1 is SGHNT and CDR2 YYREEE (reference sequence). The CDR3 loop spans 15 amino acids. Trimming removed 4 bases from V and 6 bases from J; junction bases left unmatched: 6. CDR3 nucleotide sequence: TGTGCCAGCAGCGCCAGACAGGGGTCTAATTCACCCCTCCACTTT. Protein: CASSARQGSNSPLHF.

This chain links TRBV4-1 with TRBJ2-7; D remains unclear. The length of the CDR3 is 15 residues. Germline CDR1 reads MGHRA; CDR2 reads YSYEKL. V was shortened by 0 bases and J by 4 bases, with 13 bases between the two germline ends. In DNA form, the CDR3 reads TGCGCCAGCAGCCAAGATCGCTCGAGGTTTTACGAGCAGTACTTC. It is translated as CASSQDRSRFYEQYF.

J is TRBJ2-7 and V is TRBV3-1 (or the pseudogene TRBV3-2); 11 bases agree with TRBD2. Germline V CDR1 and CDR2: LGHDT, YNNKEL (reference sequence). This CDR3 is 16 amino acids long. V trimming: 3 bases; J trimming: 3 bases; junction bases outside the gene matches: 7. The CDR3 here is CASSHRLAGRLYEQYF. The CDR3 DNA follows: TGTGCCAGCAGCCATCGACTAGCGGGACGACTCTACGAGCAGTACTTC.

The chain combines TRBV6-4 with TRBJ1-1, with 11 bases identical to TRBD1. V shed 6 bases, J shed 1 base, and the junction held 7 bases outside the gene matches. Per germline, CDR1 MRHNA and CDR2 SNTAGT. The CDR3 loop spans 16 amino acids. CDR3 amino acids: CASRADRGQGNTEAFF. The CDR3 DNA reads as TGTGCCAGCAGAGCGGACAGGGGGCAAGGGAACACTGAAGCTTTCTTT.

This chain connects TRBV28 to TRBJ2-7, with TRBD2 matching over 11 bases. With 5 bases clipped from V and 10 bases from J, the junction kept 7 bases outside the gene matches. The germline gives CDR1 MDHEN, CDR2 SYDVKM. CDR3 length: 13 amino acids. The CDR3 sequence is CASSKTSGMLQYF. The CDR3 nucleotides read TGTGCCAGCAGTAAGACTAGCGGGATGCTACAGTACTTC.

This chain connects TRBV6-5 to TRBJ2-7; 11 bases map to TRBD1. Germline CDR1 reads MNHEY; CDR2 reads SVGAGI. Germline trimming cut 9 bases from V and 4 bases from J; bases unmatched to any gene: 5. This CDR3 has 13 residues. The CDR3 is CASMGQGGYEQYF. As DNA, the CDR3 is TGTGCCAGTATGGGACAGGGGGGTTACGAGCAGTACTTC.

The genes are TRBV6-6 and TRBJ1-2, with 7 bases identical to TRBD1. Per the germline V gene, CDR1 is MNHNY and CDR2 is SVGAGI (reference sequence). V shed 4 bases and J 2 bases; nucleotides not matched to a gene: 4. CDR3 length: 14 residues. Here the CDR3 reads CASSSEQGNYGYTF. CDR3 coding DNA: TGTGCCAGCAGTTCCGAACAGGGGAACTATGGCTACACCTTC.

This rearrangement joins TRBV15 to TRBJ1-4, with 7 positions matching TRBD1. The CDR3 runs to 17 residues. V lost 0 bases, J lost 3 bases, and 7 bases stayed unmatched. Germline CDR1 reads LNHNV; CDR2 reads YYDKDF (reference sequence). The CDR3 loop reads CATSRDRGRGANEKLFF. CDR3 sequence (DNA): TGTGCCACCAGCAGAGATAGGGGGCGAGGGGCTAATGAAAAACTGTTTTTT.

The chain employs TRBV11-2 and TRBJ2-7; TRBD1 might be the D (6 bases). The germline gives CDR1 SGHAT, CDR2 FQNNGV. Trimming took 2 bases from V and 4 from J, leaving 6 bases between them. The CDR3 totals 12 residues. CDR3 region: CASSLQGYEQYF. Here the CDR3 DNA reads TGTGCCAGCAGCTTACAGGGGTACGAGCAGTACTTC. The whole variable domain, filled in from reference TRBV11-2 and TRBJ2-7, reads EAGVAQSPRYKIIEKRQSVAFWCNPISGHATLYWYQQILGQGPKLLIQFQNNGVVDDSQLPKDRFSAERLKGVDSTLKIQPAKLEDSAVYLCASSLQGYEQYFGPGTRLTVT.

This clone was seen at least ten times. The CDR3 DNA reads TGCGCCAGCAGCTTGGGACAGGGGAGTCAGCCCCAGCATTTT. This gives the protein CASSLGQGSQPQHF. This chain uses TRBV5-1 with TRBJ1-5; the match to TRBD1 covers 8 bases. Germline CDR1 and CDR2: SGHRS and YFSETQ. The CDR3 is 14 amino acids. J gave up 6 bases and V 0 bases, and 2 bases lay outside the gene matches. Complete variable domain (other parts from reference TRBV5-1 and TRBJ1-5): KAGVTQTPRYLIKTRGQQVTLSCSPISGHRSVSWYQQTPGQGLQFLFEYFSETQRNKGNFPGRFSGRQFSNSRSEMNVSTLELGDSALYLCASSLGQGSQPQHFGDGTRLSIL.

The chain carries TRBV28 and TRBJ2-3, with no clear D. V was shortened by 2 bases and J by 2 bases, with 17 bases between the two germline ends. CDR1 MDHEN and CDR2 SYDVKM come from the germline V gene. CDR3 length equals 17 residues. In nucleotides, the CDR3 is TGTGCCAGCAGTTTAATAGCAGACCCAGTTACCACAGATACGCAGTATTTT. Protein sequence: CASSLIADPVTTDTQYF.

In this sample, this clone turned up once. The chain has TRBV24-1 and TRBJ2-1; TRBD2 agrees at 9 bases. Trimming at V came to 3 bases and at J to 0 bases, leaving 11 bases not matched to a gene. The CDR3 loop spans 19 amino acids. Germline V gene lookup returns CDR1 KGHDR and CDR2 SFDVKD. CDR3 in amino acids: CATSDPAFGREGSYNEQFF. CDR3 nucleotide sequence: TGTGCCACCAGTGATCCTGCCTTTGGGCGGGAGGGCTCCTACAATGAGCAGTTCTTC.

The chain joins TRBV30 to TRBJ1-2; 8 bases match TRBD1. Germline CDR1 and CDR2: GTSNPN and SVGIG (reference sequence). Unmatched junction bases numbered 7, after V lost 5 bases and J lost 8 bases. The CDR3 loop spans 12 amino acids. The CDR3 is CAWGPGGGGYTF. The CDR3 DNA reads TGTGCCTGGGGTCCAGGGGGCGGAGGCTACACCTTC. The entire variable domain, with the rest obtained from reference TRBV30 and TRBJ1-2, is as follows: SQTIHQWPATLVQPVGSPLSLECTVEGTSNPNLYWYRQAAGRGLQLLFYSVGIGQISSEVPQNLSASRPQDRQFILSSKKLLLSDSGFYLCAWGPGGGGYTFGSGTRLTVV.

This clone was detected only once. The chain recombines TRBV24-1 with TRBJ1-5; 10 nucleotides align to TRBD1. Germline CDR1 KGHDR, CDR2 SFDVKD. The CDR3 is 15 amino acids. V dropped 2 bases and J dropped 7; count of bases not matched to a gene: 4. This CDR3 is CATSDSGTGAQPQHF. CDR3 DNA: TGTGCCACCAGTGATTCCGGGACAGGGGCCCAGCCCCAGCATTTT.

The chain has TRBV7-2 and TRBJ2-1; D is unresolved. CDR3 length equals 14 residues. The V gene lost 5 bases and the J gene lost 4 bases, with 12 bases spanning the gap. In germline, CDR1 is SGHTA, CDR2 FQGNSA. The CDR3 sequence is CASSAAAEYNEQFF. The DNA of the CDR3 is TGTGCCAGCAGCGCTGCTGCGGAGTACAATGAGCAGTTCTTC.

This clone occurred once. This chain joins TRBV4-1 and TRBJ1-5; perhaps TRBD1 as D (6 bases). Germline V gene lookup returns CDR1 MGHRA and CDR2 YSYEKL. V gave up 2 bases and J gave up 7 bases, with 12 bases separating them. This CDR3 spans 14 amino acids. The CDR3 loop reads CASSQQQGMQPQHF. Here the CDR3 DNA reads TGCGCCAGCAGCCAACAACAGGGAATGCAGCCCCAGCATTTT.

The chain has TRBV5-1 and TRBJ2-7; 9 bases map to TRBD2. CDR3 size: 14 residues. The germline CDR1 and CDR2 sequences are SGHRS and YFSETQ. With 0 bases clipped from V and 6 bases from J, the junction kept 4 bases outside the gene matches. CDR3 protein: CASSLVAGVSEQYF. In nucleotides, the CDR3 is TGCGCCAGCAGCTTGGTAGCGGGAGTCTCCGAGCAGTACTTC.

This clone is a singleton in its sample. The V and J genes are TRBV7-9 and TRBJ2-7; 8 nucleotides align to TRBD1. This CDR3 contains 16 residues. Germline V lookup: CDR1 SEHNR, CDR2 FQNEAQ (reference sequence). Trimming cost V 5 bases and J 3 bases; bases outside gene matches: 12. In nucleotides, the CDR3 is TGTGCCAGCAGCATCACTCAGGGGGCGCAACTCTACGAGCAGTACTTC. Protein product: CASSITQGAQLYEQYF.

The rearrangement joins TRBV11-2 to TRBJ1-3; TRBD1 aligns across 7 bases. V lost 4 bases and J lost 5; bases outside the gene matches: 8. The V gene's germline CDR1 is SGHAT and CDR2 FQNNGV. The CDR3 loop spans 15 amino acids. The CDR3 DNA is TGTGCCAGCAGCTCAATAGACAGGGCCCGAAACACCATATATTTT. As protein: CASSSIDRARNTIYF.

This clone was recorded once. The chain is built from TRBV9 and TRBJ2-7; 8 bases map to TRBD2. Trimming removed 3 bases from V and 0 bases from J; junction bases left unmatched: 5. Per the germline V gene, CDR1 is SGDLS and CDR2 is YYNGEE. The CDR3 is 15 residues long. The CDR3 region has the DNA TGTGCCAGCAGCGCCGGGGGGGAGCCCTCCTACGAGCAGTACTTC. It translates to CASSAGGEPSYEQYF.

The rearrangement joins TRBV6-5 to TRBJ1-2; D might be TRBD1 (6 bases). The CDR3 is made up of 12 amino acids. Germline CDR1 reads MNHEY; CDR2 reads SVGAGI. The V gene lost 7 bases and the J gene lost 3 bases, with 9 bases spanning the gap. CDR3 amino acids: CASKAGDYGYTF. CDR3 nucleotides: TGTGCCAGCAAGGCAGGGGACTATGGCTACACCTTC.

The chain has TRBV19 and TRBJ1-2; D ambiguous. The V gene's germline CDR1 is LNHDA and CDR2 SQIVND (reference sequence). Between the trimmed V and J ends, which lost 0 bases and 4 bases, there was a span of 18 bases. The CDR3 runs 17 residues. The CDR3 bases are TGTGCCAGTAGTATAGATACTTTGTCCCGTTCGGGCTATGGCTACACCTTC. Translating it yields CASSIDTLSRSGYGYTF.